The rows below give T cell receptor beta chains drawn from one sample of a study of cytomegalovirus exposure and HLA in healthy donors. Profiled with immunoSEQ multiplex PCR; TCRdb holds only in-frame clones, not every one. Counted here are 90,000 to 120,000 clones, around 85% occurring once; the ten biggest clones make up 2% to 2.5%. Sequences were obtained from PBMCs. Receptor source: a man under 40 in good health and CMV-seronegative. Each CDR3 is given with its conserved first and last residue. D genes are given only for firm matches. The size field is filled for only some rows; it gives once, few, many or a size class.

TRBJ2-4	.	.	TRBV5-1	TGCGCCAGCAGCCCTGGTGTGGGCCCTAACATTCAGTACTTC	CASSPGVGPNIQYF
TRBJ1-1	.	.	TRBV9	TGTGCCAGCAGCGTAGAAGGGGGGGTCCGGACTGAAGCTTTCTTT	CASSVEGGVRTEAFF
TRBJ2-7	.	.	TRBV7-9	TGTGCCAGCAGCCCCCAGGACTTCCCAATAGGGGAGCAGTACTTC	CASSPQDFPIGEQYF
TRBJ1-2	.	.	TRBV5-6	TGTGCCAGCAGCCATGGGGCAGGGTATGGCTACACCTTC	CASSHGAGYGYTF
TRBJ2-7	.	.	TRBV7-2	TGTGCCAGCAGCTCCCAGTTCCTTGGGACATACGAGCAGTACTTC	CASSSQFLGTYEQYF
TRBJ2-7	.	many	TRBV9	TGTGCCAGCAGCGTAGGAGGCGTCTCCTACGAGCAGTACTTC	CASSVGGVSYEQYF
TRBJ2-3	.	.	TRBV7-2	TGTGCCAGCAGCCCTGGGACAAAACGTAGGGAGTATTTT	CASSPGTKRREYF
TRBJ1-1	.	.	TRBV29-1	TGCAGCGTTGAAGTCTGGGGCTCGAACACTGAAGCTTTCTTT	CSVEVWGSNTEAFF
TRBJ1-1	.	few	TRBV19	TGTGCCAGTAGTAGGGGGGGATCCAACACTGAAGCTTTCTTT	CASSRGGSNTEAFF
TRBJ2-5	TRBD1	.	TRBV5-1	TGCGCCAGCAGCTTACAGGGGGGTGCGGAGACCCAGTACTTC	CASSLQGGAETQYF
TRBJ2-7	.	.	TRBV9	TGTGCCAGCGGGCCGGGCCAGGGAACCTACGAGCAGTACTTC	CASGPGQGTYEQYF
TRBJ2-6	.	few	TRBV6-4	TGTGCCAGCAGTGAGCAGGGGAGTACTGGGGCCAACGTCCTGACTTTC	CASSEQGSTGANVLTF
TRBJ1-1	.	.	TRBV19	TGTGCCAGTAGTATAGGCCAACAGAACACTGAAGCTTTCTTT	CASSIGQQNTEAFF
TRBJ2-7	TRBD2	few	TRBV6-1	TGTGCCAGCAGCGGCCGCGGGAGCTCCTACGAGCAGTACTTC	CASSGRGSSYEQYF
TRBJ2-1	TRBD2	.	TRBV6-5	TGTGCCAGCAGCGGGATGGCGGGAGGGGACAATGAGCAGTTCTTC	CASSGMAGGDNEQFF
TRBJ2-7	.	.	TRBV7-8	TGTGCCAGCAGCTTAATTGGCGGGGTCCGGCTACACGAGCAGTACTTC	CASSLIGGVRLHEQYF
TRBJ2-3	TRBD2	.	TRBV23-1	TGCGCCAGCAGTCAACCGGCAGACTCAGCGGGGCCTGGTGCGCAGTATTTT	CASSQPADSAGPGAQYF
TRBJ1-1	.	.	TRBV15	TGTGCCACCAGCAGAGGGGTCGGGTACACTGAAGCTTTCTTT	CATSRGVGYTEAFF
TRBJ1-5	.	.	TRBV2	TGTGCCAGCAGTGAAGAGGTGGGCACTAGTCAGCCCCAGCATTTT	CASSEEVGTSQPQHF
TRBJ1-1	TRBD1	.	TRBV30	TGTGCCTGGAGTGCCCTAGACAGGGAAGGTGCTGAAGCTTTCTTT	CAWSALDREGAEAFF
TRBJ1-1	.	.	TRBV28	TGTGCCAGCAGTTTAAACGCCAGGAAGGCTTTCTTT	CASSLNARKAFF
TRBJ2-7	TRBD1	.	TRBV27	TGTGCCAGCAGTTCCGGGGACAGTACCTACGAGCAGTACTTC	CASSSGDSTYEQYF
TRBJ1-2	TRBD1	.	TRBV5-1	TGCGCCAGCAGCATTCCCGGGACAGGGGAAGCTTATGGCTACACCTTC	CASSIPGTGEAYGYTF
TRBJ2-7	.	.	TRBV18	TGTGCCAGCTCACTACAGGGAGGGGAGCAGTACTTC	CASSLQGGEQYF
TRBJ2-6	TRBD2	few	TRBV11-2	TGTGCCAGCAGATTAGCGGGGGGTTTCTCTGGGGCCAACGTCCTGACTTTC	CASRLAGGFSGANVLTF
TRBJ1-1	TRBD1	.	TRBV2	TGTGCCAGCGGACGGGACAGCTACAAAAACACTGAAGCTTTCTTT	CASGRDSYKNTEAFF
TRBJ1-1	.	.	TRBV23-1	TGCGCCAGCAGTCAATCGTCGGGAAAGAACACTGAAGCTTTCTTT	CASSQSSGKNTEAFF
TRBJ2-7	.	.	TRBV30	TGTGCCTGGAGTAACAGGGTCACGTACGAGCAGTACTTC	CAWSNRVTYEQYF
TRBJ2-2	.	.	TRBV30	TGTGCCTGGAGTGCCCTAGCGAACACCGGGGAGCTGTTTTTT	CAWSALANTGELFF
TRBJ1-5	.	.	TRBV30	TGTGCCTGGAGTTTAGACAGGCCAGGGCTGGGTCGGCCCCAGCATTTT	CAWSLDRPGLGRPQHF
TRBJ2-1	TRBD2	.	TRBV11-2	TGTGCCAGCAGCTCCCGACTAGCGGCCGGCAATGAGCAGTTCTTC	CASSSRLAAGNEQFF
TRBJ2-7	.	.	TRBV11-2	TGTGCCAGCAGCCAACCAGGGGCATGGTACTTC	CASSQPGAWYF
TRBJ2-7	TRBD1	.	TRBV7-8	TGTGCCAGCAGCTCCGGGACAGCCTTCTACGAGCAGTACTTC	CASSSGTAFYEQYF
TRBJ1-2	.	.	TRBV9	TGTGCCAGCAGCCCCCGGTCTCAGGTTGGGGGCTACACCTTC	CASSPRSQVGGYTF
TRBJ2-7	TRBD1	.	TRBV4-1	TGCGCCAGCAGCCAAGGACTGGACAGGGTCTCCTACGAGCAGTACTTC	CASSQGLDRVSYEQYF
TRBJ2-5	TRBD2	.	TRBV5-6	TGTGCCAGCAGCCTGGGCGGGGGATCAGCCCAGTACTTC	CASSLGGGSAQYF
TRBJ2-5	.	.	TRBV5-8	TGTGCCAGCACCGAGGGGGGGGAGACCCAGTACTTC	CASTEGGETQYF
TRBJ2-2	.	.	TRBV7-2	TGTGCCAGCAGCTTAAGGAGTCGAGGAAACACCGGGGAGCTGTTTTTT	CASSLRSRGNTGELFF
TRBJ1-1	.	.	TRBV7-6	TGTGCCAGCAGCTTAGGTGGCAACATGAACACTGAAGCTTTCTTT	CASSLGGNMNTEAFF
TRBJ1-3	.	.	TRBV13	TGTGCCAGCAGCCCGGACAGCTTCCACTCTGGAAACACCATATATTTT	CASSPDSFHSGNTIYF
TRBJ2-5	TRBD2	.	TRBV19	TGTGCCAGTAGCCTCCTAGCGGCTACAGGGACCCAGTACTTC	CASSLLAATGTQYF
TRBJ2-7	.	.	TRBV2	TGTGCCAGCCGAACAGCCTCCTACGAGCAGTACTTC	CASRTASYEQYF
TRBJ2-2	TRBD1	.	TRBV5-1	TGCGCCAGCAGCTTGGCGGGCAGGGGGCTTGCCGGGGAGCTGTTTTTT	CASSLAGRGLAGELFF
TRBJ2-4	TRBD2	few	TRBV6-1	TGTGCCAGCCGTCGCGGGAGTTACCAAAACATTCAGTACTTC	CASRRGSYQNIQYF
TRBJ2-1	.	.	TRBV21-1	TGTGCCAGCACTAGCGGGAGGGTCATCGAGCAGTTCTTC	CASTSGRVIEQFF
TRBJ1-4	TRBD1	.	TRBV4-1	TGCGCCAGCAGCCAAGGGGTGGGACAGTCTAATGAAAAACTGTTTTTT	CASSQGVGQSNEKLFF
TRBJ1-1	.	.	TRBV2	TGTGCCAGCCTAGCGACCAGGACGGGGGTAGCTTTCTTT	CASLATRTGVAFF
TRBJ1-4	.	.	TRBV30	TGTGCCTGGAGTGTAGGTGGGGGGGCTAATGAAAAACTGTTTTTT	CAWSVGGGANEKLFF
TRBJ1-2	.	.	TRBV25-1	TGTGCCAGCAGTGGAGACATTCGTGGGAACTATGGCTACACCTTC	CASSGDIRGNYGYTF
TRBJ2-2	TRBD2	.	TRBV30	TGTGCCTGGAGTGTACGTTACAGCGGGGTCGCGAACACCGGGGAGCTGTTTTTT	CAWSVRYSGVANTGELFF